This T cell receptor beta chain was recovered during a study of cytomegalovirus exposure and HLA in healthy donors. CDR3 length: 13 residues. Germline V gene lookup returns CDR1 MNHEY and CDR2 SVGAGI. Between the trimmed V and J ends, which lost 11 bases and 1 base, there was a span of 14 bases. The primer mix had 60 Vbeta and 13 Jbeta primers. Measured with immunoSEQ multiplex PCR; TCRdb has only the in-frame clones, and not every one. This sample carries 35,000 to 50,000 clones, with approximately 8.8% going to the ten biggest clones. Study results and limitations: Some segments of the V type, notably TRBV6-2 and TRBV6-3, were excluded as indistinguishable.

As regards this clone: Its antigen is undetermined.

Sequencing used PBMCs. The chain employs TRBV6-5 and TRBJ1-2; no clear D. The TCR sequence derives from a male donor in good health and CMV-seronegative. This chain's CDR3 is CASREPLNYGYTF. In nucleotides, the CDR3 is TGTGCCTCTCGGGAGCCGCTTAACTATGGCTACACCTTC.